This record looks at one TCR beta chain sequence and its context. The antigen is undetermined. Germline V gives CDR1 MNHEY, CDR2 SMNVEV (reference sequence). V was clipped by 2 bases and J by 8 bases, with 15 bases between them. This CDR3 is built from 14 residues. This sample was included in a study of T-cell memory formation after mild COVID-19. Study-wide background: Among the donors, TCR clusters were largely specific to each donor. Findings and limits, study-wide: A second wave of clones peaked on day 37, and their SARS-CoV-2 specificity went unconfirmed. Pre-infection memory showed some responding clones, and this suggested that cross-reactive memory joined.

Libraries for TCRalpha and TCRbeta carried sample barcodes and unique molecular identifiers via 5'RACE. Using its own MiXCR run on the 5' RACE reads, TCRdb lists one record per CDR3 protein. The sample carries just under 350,000 distinct CDR3 sequences, under 15% recorded once. The sequenced sample consisted of PBMCs or a T cell subset sorted from them (not recorded which). This clonotype was obtained from a man younger than 35 who had mild COVID-19 (a few samples of this study predate the infection). Cell type and time point are not known. V usage is TRBV27 and J usage is TRBJ1-2, with a weak D call TRBD1 (5 bases). CDR3 coding DNA: TGTGCCAGCAGTTTAAGGTCCGGGACTAGCGGCTACACCTTC. It specifies CASSLRSGTSGYTF.